A single sample is the source of the 20 T cell receptor beta chains below, sequenced in a study of OX40 agonist ivuxolimab in advanced cancers. Sequencing was performed with immunoSEQ multiplex PCR; in TCRdb, only in-frame clones are kept and a portion is missing. The sample carries around 53,000 clones, roughly 93% recorded once. The sample here was CD4+ or CD8+ T cells sorted from blood, taken in a trial of the OX40 agonist ivuxolimab. All receptors come from an adult with an advanced solid tumor such as melanoma, head and neck, liver or kidney cancer.

The chain combines TRBV4-3 with TRBJ2-1, with 9 positions matching TRBD2. After removal of 1 base from V and 10 bases from J, the junction contained 11 bases not matched to a gene. Germline CDR1 LGHNA, CDR2 YSLEER. There are 16 residues in the CDR3. The CDR3 is CASSQVVRTSALEQFF. The CDR3 nucleotides read TGCGCCAGCAGCCAAGTGGTTAGGACTAGCGCACTGGAGCAGTTCTTC.

The chain recombines TRBV15 with TRBJ2-1, with 10 bases identical to TRBD1. The CDR3 spans 15 residues. V shed 3 bases, J shed 3 bases, and the junction held 2 bases outside the gene matches. In germline, CDR1 is LNHNV, CDR2 YYDKDF (reference sequence). CDR3 bases: TGTGCCACCAGCAGGAGGACAGGGGGCTACAATGAGCAGTTCTTC. Its translation is CATSRRTGGYNEQFF.

This clone was observed a single time. The V call is TRBV7-4, the J call TRBJ2-7; 9 bases are shared with TRBD2. V trimming: 5 bases; J trimming: 4 bases; junction bases outside the gene matches: 9. This CDR3 is built from 15 residues. Germline CDR1 reads SGHVT; CDR2 reads SQSDAQ. The CDR3 nucleotides are TGTGCCAGCAGCCCGAGGGGGACTAGCCTTTACGAGCAGTACTTC. Its protein is CASSPRGTSLYEQYF.

The chain is built from TRBV9 and TRBJ1-1, with 10 bases aligning to TRBD1. Germline lookup yields CDR1 SGDLS and CDR2 YYNGEE. J was trimmed by 3 bases and V by 3 bases; bases with no gene match: 2. This CDR3 has 14 amino acids. This CDR3 is CASSAGQGYTEAFF. DNA for the CDR3: TGTGCCAGCAGCGCGGGACAGGGGTACACTGAAGCTTTCTTT. Based on the CDR3 plus reference TRBV9 and TRBJ1-1, the full variable domain is DSGVTQTPKHLITATGQRVTLRCSPRSGDLSVYWYQQSLDQGLQFLIQYYNGEERAKGNILERFSAQQFPDLHSELNLSSLELGDSALYFCASSAGQGYTEAFFGQGTRLTVV.

This chain uses TRBV19 with TRBJ1-1, with D possibly being TRBD1 (5 bases). The CDR3 runs 12 residues. Germline V gene lookup returns CDR1 LNHDA and CDR2 SQIVND (reference sequence). V was shortened by 5 bases and J by 1 base, with 5 bases between the two germline ends. CDR3 loop: CASSDRNTEAFF. The CDR3 nucleotides are TGTGCCAGTAGTGACAGGAACACTGAAGCTTTCTTT.

The gene calls are TRBV19 and TRBJ2-5; D call uncertain. The CDR3 runs 14 residues. The germline gives CDR1 LNHDA, CDR2 SQIVND (reference sequence). Deletions cut 2 bases from V and 3 bases from J, with 10 bases between. The DNA of the CDR3 is TGTGCCAGTAGTATATGGGCAGAAAAAGAGACCCAGTACTTC. Its protein is CASSIWAEKETQYF.

This chain joins TRBV7-6 and TRBJ2-5; the match to TRBD1 covers 9 bases. J lost 1 base, V lost 5 bases, and 8 bases had no gene match. CDR3 length equals 16 residues. Germline values: CDR1 SGHVS, CDR2 FNYEAQ. CDR3 in DNA: TGTGCCAGCAGCATCAGGGACAGGGCGATCCAAGAGACCCAGTACTTC. This codes for CASSIRDRAIQETQYF.

This clone was seen a handful of times. The genes are TRBV6-5 and TRBJ2-7, with 9 nucleotides matching TRBD2. CDR3 size: 14 residues. Germline V gene lookup returns CDR1 MNHEY and CDR2 SVGAGI. The J segment lost 4 bases and the V segment lost 2 bases, leaving 3 bases of the junction unmatched. CDR3 DNA sequence: TGTGCCAGCAGTTACGCGGGAGGGATTTACGAGCAGTACTTC. Translated, it gives CASSYAGGIYEQYF.

The J gene is TRBJ2-7, the V gene TRBV29-1; D possibly matches TRBD1 or TRBD2 (5 bases each). CDR1 and CDR2 from the germline V gene are SQVTM and ANQGSEA. V shed 8 bases and J shed 2 bases, with 19 bases lying between them. The CDR3 has 14 residues. The CDR3, as DNA: TGCAGCTCTCAAACTTGGGGGTACCCCTACGAGCAGTACTTC. Translated: CSSQTWGYPYEQYF.

The gene calls are TRBV9 and TRBJ2-7; TRBD2 might be the D (6 bases). Germline-derived CDR1 and CDR2 are SGDLS and YYNGEE. Trimming pared 3 bases from V and 5 bases from J, leaving 15 bases between. The CDR3 loop spans 14 amino acids. This CDR3 is CASSAGTGLDEQYF. In nucleotides, the CDR3 is TGTGCCAGCAGCGCCGGGACGGGACTTGACGAGCAGTACTTC.

This sequence joins TRBV7-6 and TRBJ1-2, with D tentatively TRBD1 (6 bases). This CDR3 region has 19 residues. CDR1 and CDR2 from the germline V gene are SGHVS and FNYEAQ. V was cut by 2 bases and J by 2 bases, with 24 bases left in between. CDR3: CASSLRPPAQGTVNYGYTF. The CDR3 DNA is TGTGCCAGCAGCTTACGGCCTCCCGCACAGGGTACCGTAAACTATGGCTACACCTTC.

This clone was observed a few times. The chain joins TRBV7-8 to TRBJ2-7, with D unclear. CDR1 is SGHVS and CDR2 is FQNEAQ in the germline V gene. The length of the CDR3 is 13 residues. The V gene lost 3 bases and the J gene lost 2 bases, with 8 bases spanning the gap. The chain's CDR3 is CASSFEPTYEQYF. CDR3 nucleotides: TGTGCCAGCAGCTTCGAACCAACCTACGAGCAGTACTTC.

The gene calls are TRBV14 and TRBJ2-7; D gene ambiguous. Trimming took 4 bases from V and 0 from J, leaving 16 bases between them. This CDR3 is 16 amino acids long. Germline CDR1 and CDR2: SGHDN and FVKESK. The CDR3 protein is CASSPGSGFSSYEQYF. CDR3 coding DNA: TGTGCCAGCAGCCCAGGTTCGGGTTTCAGCTCCTACGAGCAGTACTTC.

The chain is built from TRBV28 and TRBJ2-1; D may be TRBD2 (6 bases). There are 16 residues in the CDR3. Trimming removed 6 bases from V and 5 bases from J, with 20 bases in between. Per germline, CDR1 MDHEN and CDR2 SYDVKM. CDR3 coding DNA: TGTGCCAGCAGACCTACTTCAACGGGGGAACACAATGAGCAGTTCTTC. Protein sequence: CASRPTSTGEHNEQFF.

This rearrangement joins TRBV7-3 to TRBJ1-2; no clear D. There are 13 residues in the CDR3. Germline V CDR1 and CDR2: SGHTA, FQGTGA. V shed 5 bases and J shed 8 bases, with 15 bases lying between them. The CDR3 DNA reads TGTGCCAGCAGCCCTACGCGGGAGGGAGGCTACACCTTC. Translating it yields CASSPTREGGYTF.

The chain combines TRBV4-3 with TRBJ2-1, with a tentative D call TRBD2 (5 bases). The CDR3 runs 17 residues. Trimming took off 0 bases at V and 0 bases at J, with 12 bases between the two ends. CDR1 LGHNA and CDR2 YSLEER come from the germline V gene. This CDR3 is CASSQERRVSSYNEQFF. The CDR3 DNA sequence: TGCGCCAGCAGCCAAGAGAGGCGGGTGAGCTCCTACAATGAGCAGTTCTTC.

The chain carries TRBV19 and TRBJ1-5; 11 positions agree with TRBD1. The J segment lost 7 bases and the V segment lost 4 bases, leaving 6 bases of the junction unmatched. The CDR3 is 15 residues long. Germline V gives CDR1 LNHDA, CDR2 SQIVND (reference sequence). The CDR3 nucleotides read TGTGCCAGTAGTAAGGACAGGGGGCTAGGCCAGCCCCAGCATTTT. It yields the protein CASSKDRGLGQPQHF.

This clone was seen a single time. The rearrangement uses TRBV5-4 and TRBJ2-3; D possibly corresponds to TRBD2 (5 bases). The V end was cut by 2 bases, the J end by 2 bases, with 18 bases between. The CDR3 is made up of 17 amino acids. Germline values: CDR1 SGHNT, CDR2 YYREEE (reference sequence). CDR3: CASSFRTLEAHTDTQYF. The CDR3 bases are TGTGCCAGCAGCTTTCGGACTTTAGAGGCCCACACAGATACGCAGTATTTT.

The genes are TRBV28 and TRBJ1-2, with D unresolved. CDR1 is MDHEN and CDR2 is SYDVKM in the germline V gene. The V gene lost 5 bases and the J gene lost 0 bases, with 19 bases spanning the gap. The CDR3 covers 17 residues. The CDR3 reads CASSIPVASESNYGYTF. CDR3 coding DNA: TGTGCCAGCAGTATTCCCGTAGCCAGCGAATCTAACTATGGCTACACCTTC.

The chain combines TRBV9 with TRBJ2-1, with 7 bases identical to TRBD1. V lost 0 bases, J lost 5 bases, and 5 bases stayed unmatched. The CDR3 totals 15 residues. Germline loops: CDR1 SGDLS, CDR2 YYNGEE. CDR3 in amino acids: CASSVVGQNHNEQFF. The CDR3 region has the DNA TGTGCCAGCAGCGTAGTGGGACAGAACCACAATGAGCAGTTCTTC.